This T cell receptor beta chain was found in a study of shared clonotypes between healthy human individuals (dated by TCRdb to about 2020). In the study overall: Three men and two women, aged 18 to 49 years, made up the cohort. For each donor, CD4 naive and CD4 memory were each given three plates, CD8 naive was given two plates, and CD8 memory was given one plate. To estimate repertoire size and how much clonotype sharing occurs between individuals, the study deeply sequenced the blood TCR repertoires of several healthy adults. Libraries were prepared and TCR repertoires were sequenced by different laboratories using diverse techniques, in order to increase sequencing depth and limit assay-specific biases. Leukapheresis yielded between about 0.8 and 8.9 billion PBMCs per donor.

On this clone itself: No antigen is known for it. Within one base of it there is no much larger clone, and no base qualities were kept.

CD8 naive samples were CD45RO-negative cells positively selected for CCR7, giving a CD45RA+CCR7+ population that excluded TemRA cells. The donors were healthy, HIV-negative adults who had no recently reported acute infections or vaccinations. Every donor was a Caucasian adult residing in Nashville, Tennessee, USA. After blood collection by leukapheresis, PBMCs were isolated using Ficoll-Histopaque density gradient centrifugation and then cryopreserved in the vapor phase of liquid nitrogen. Purity and quantity of every magnetically sorted T cell population were checked by analytical flow cytometry. Each sorted fraction had its genomic DNA isolated and then quantified by UV absorbance on a Nanodrop 2000c. What the authors observed across the whole study: The genetic and exposure-history diversity represented was limited by the small number of donors. Estimated clonotype richness was generally larger for naive than for memory subsets. Sampling was restricted to blood, and TCR repertoires in tissues likely differ from the TCR repertoires found in blood. Incomplete sequencing was indicated by rarefaction of sorted-subset datasets, despite the large sequencing depth. Higher generation probabilities were observed for clonotypes shared by all four sorted-subset donors than for non-shared clonotypes. Pairwise subsampling led to the expectation that sequencing depth would affect the degree of clonotype sharing among donors. Sharing across several donors was observed for roughly 5% of naive CD4, under 4% of naive CD8, 2.3% of memory CD4, and roughly 0.4% of memory CD8 clonotypes.

Using the deep immunoSEQ assay, TCR CDR3 regions were amplified from genomic DNA by multiplex PCR. Extracted genomic DNA from each cell subset was spread evenly across all wells of several immunoSEQ 96-well plates, with each plate serving as a replicate. For sorted subsets, about 0.2 ug genomic DNA, equal to about 30,000 T cell genomes, was loaded into each replicate PCR. Purified libraries were quantified with a Qubit 3.0 fluorometer, sized on a Bioanalyzer 2100, and re-quantified with the KAPA Library Quantification kit. A separate single-read 150-cycle Illumina NextSeq 550 flow cell was used to sequence each immunoSEQ 96-well plate. The study's own analysis went as follows. The immunoSEQ output contained only junctional sequences without quality scores, so filtering could not match that applied to full-length reads. To assign V/J genes and CDR3, sequences were annotated against IMGT germline references using PyIR, a Python wrapper for IgBLAST v1.9. Any read was removed if the V/J assignment was weak (E-value above 1e-6), the CDR3 was missing, or the read contained stop codons, out-of-frame junctions, or ambiguous translated residues. A V3J clonotype was defined by an identical inferred V gene, J gene, and CDR3 amino acid sequence. Percentage overlap between repertoires was computed as shared unique clonotypes divided by the size of the smaller repertoire. Richness of each repertoire was evaluated using RTK rarefaction, the Chao1 estimator, and Recon v2.1 estimates of unobserved clonotypes. Generation probabilities for all TCRbeta clonotypes obtained by the gDNA method from a handful of donors were computed using OLGA. What TCRdb holds here is the immuneACCESS table cut down to in-frame rearrangements. Part of the clones is not present; checked against another copy, under half of the missing clones reflect an unresolved V gene, and the others are unexplained. V and J calls and clone size are as listed in that table; D and trimming were resolved from the DNA. Here the sample has 760,000 or so clones; just over 95% occur a single time. Over 0.2% of the sample is held by the ten biggest clonotypes.

Input material: naive CD8+ T cells sorted from blood. The intended sense of this specimen's cell subset or site label: CD45RA+CCR7+. The TCR originated in a man aged 25 to 45 in good health.

The sequenced DNA: TGTGCCAGCAGCTTCCGTAATACCCACGAGCAGTACTTC. Its product reads: CASSFRNTHEQYF. The rearrangement combines TRBV7-9 with TRBJ2-7; the D gene is unclear. Including the terminal cysteine and phenylalanine, the CDR3 comprises 13 residues. Left in the record is the CDR3 DNA by itself, 39 bases read in frame from the first base. The germline V gene (reference sequence) gives CDR1 as SEHNR and CDR2 as FQNEAQ. A distance of 11 bases separates the germline ends of V and J, which lose 3 bases and 5 bases respectively.